These 10 T cell receptor beta chains were all obtained from the same sample, sequenced in a study of technical replicates of blood from a few donors. Assay used: immunoSEQ multiplex PCR; TCRdb lists only in-frame clones, some missing. This table holds under 75,000 clones, around 85% found once. Material: PBMCs. All receptors derive from a human donor in good health. Some clones in this sample may be carry-over from other donors' samples.

This clone was picked up a small number of times. CDR3 DNA sequence: TGTGCCAGCAGTGAGCAGGAGGACACCGGGGAGCTGTTTTTT. Residues: CASSEQEDTGELFF. The V and J genes are TRBV6-4 and TRBJ2-2; maybe TRBD2 (5 bases). Germline V gives CDR1 MRHNA, CDR2 SNTAGT. Trimming left V 3 bases short and J 3 bases short, with 8 bases between. The CDR3 contains 14 residues.

The chain combines TRBV5-6 with TRBJ2-7; D is possibly TRBD2 (5 bases). The V and J ends lost 2 bases and 3 bases respectively, with 12 bases between them. The CDR3 sequence is 14 residues long. CDR1 and CDR2 (germline): SGHDT, YYEEEE. The CDR3 DNA follows: TGTGCCAGCAGCTTCTGGTCGGGAAACTACGAGCAGTACTTC. The encoded protein is CASSFWSGNYEQYF.

The chain has TRBV2 and TRBJ2-7; possibly TRBD1 for D (7 bases). The germline CDR1 and CDR2 sequences are SNHLY and FYNNEI. This CDR3 comprises 13 residues. With 0 bases removed from V and 12 bases from J, the gap between germline ends came to 15 bases. The CDR3 spells CASSEAHRRGLYF. The CDR3 DNA reads TGTGCCAGCAGTGAAGCGCACAGGAGGGGGCTGTACTTC.

The chain links TRBV5-1 to TRBJ2-7, with 8 positions matching TRBD1. Germline loops: CDR1 SGHRS, CDR2 YFSETQ. CDR3 length equals 14 residues. V was pared by 7 bases and J by 9 bases, with 15 bases of the junction left unmatched. CDR3 amino acids: CASSPGQVPGTQYF. CDR3 in DNA: TGCGCCAGCTCGCCGGGACAGGTTCCCGGGACGCAGTACTTC. Looking up the rest from reference TRBV5-1 and TRBJ2-7 gives the full variable domain: KAGVTQTPRYLIKTRGQQVTLSCSPISGHRSVSWYQQTPGQGLQFLFEYFSETQRNKGNFPGRFSGRQFSNSRSEMNVSTLELGDSALYLCASSPGQVPGTQYFGPGTRLTVT.

This chain links TRBV5-1 with TRBJ2-3; TRBD2 might be the D (6 bases). Trimming shortened V by 4 bases and J by 5 bases, and 14 bases separated the two germline ends. The CDR3 covers 14 residues. Per germline, CDR1 SGHRS and CDR2 YFSETQ. Here the CDR3 reads CASSPEGSGDTQYF. The DNA for the CDR3 is TGCGCCAGCAGCCCGGAGGGTAGCGGAGATACGCAGTATTTT.

The chain combines TRBV6-6 with TRBJ2-3, with D possibly being TRBD2 (5 bases). This CDR3 comprises 14 residues. Trimming took 9 bases from V and 0 from J, leaving 13 bases between them. CDR1 is MNHNY, CDR2 SVGAGI, per germline (reference sequence). CDR3 sequence: CASRLGGSTDTQYF. The CDR3 region has the DNA TGTGCCAGTCGACTCGGCGGGAGCACAGATACGCAGTATTTT.

The chain carries TRBV30 and TRBJ2-3; tentatively, D is TRBD2 (6 bases). This CDR3 region has 15 residues. The V gene's germline CDR1 is GTSNPN and CDR2 SVGIG (reference sequence). The V end was cut by 1 base, the J end by 7 bases, with 18 bases between. The CDR3 is CAWSGVSGSFYTQYF. Here the CDR3 DNA reads TGTGCCTGGAGTGGAGTTAGCGGTTCGTTTTATACGCAGTATTTT. The full variable domain, with the rest looked up from reference TRBV30 and TRBJ2-3, is SQTIHQWPATLVQPVGSPLSLECTVEGTSNPNLYWYRQAAGRGLQLLFYSVGIGQISSEVPQNLSASRPQDRQFILSSKKLLLSDSGFYLCAWSGVSGSFYTQYFGPGTRLTVL.

The J gene is TRBJ2-6, the V gene TRBV4-2, with D perhaps TRBD2 (6 bases). The CDR3 totals 16 residues. Trimming cost V 0 bases and J 2 bases, with 8 bases left between them. Germline CDR1 is LGHNA and CDR2 is YNFKEQ. The CDR3 loop reads CASSQDSGAGANVLTF. The DNA for the CDR3 is TGTGCCAGCAGCCAAGATTCGGGGGCTGGGGCCAACGTCCTGACTTTC.

This clone has a single count. The chain links TRBV15 to TRBJ1-2; D is unresolved. CDR3 length equals 15 residues. Germline CDR1 reads LNHNV; CDR2 reads YYDKDF (reference sequence). Trimming took off 0 bases at V and 5 bases at J, with 13 bases between the two ends. CDR3 in amino acids: CATSRDGGRTYGYTF. The DNA for the CDR3 is TGTGCCACCAGCAGAGATGGCGGCAGGACTTATGGCTACACCTTC. Combining the CDR3 with reference TRBV15 and TRBJ1-2 gives the whole variable domain DAMVIQNPRYQVTQFGKPVTLSCSQTLNHNVMYWYQQKSSQAPKLLFHYYDKDFNNEADTPDNFQSRRPNTSFCFLDIRSPGLGDTAMYLCATSRDGGRTYGYTFGSGTRLTVV.

The chain recombines TRBV7-6 with TRBJ2-1; 7 bases are a match to TRBD1. The CDR3 is 15 residues long. The germline gives CDR1 SGHVS, CDR2 FNYEAQ. Unmatched junction bases numbered 9, after V lost 4 bases and J lost 6 bases. The CDR3 reads CASSSRQGRGNEQFF. The CDR3 DNA reads as TGTGCCAGCAGCTCAAGACAGGGCAGGGGCAATGAGCAGTTCTTC.